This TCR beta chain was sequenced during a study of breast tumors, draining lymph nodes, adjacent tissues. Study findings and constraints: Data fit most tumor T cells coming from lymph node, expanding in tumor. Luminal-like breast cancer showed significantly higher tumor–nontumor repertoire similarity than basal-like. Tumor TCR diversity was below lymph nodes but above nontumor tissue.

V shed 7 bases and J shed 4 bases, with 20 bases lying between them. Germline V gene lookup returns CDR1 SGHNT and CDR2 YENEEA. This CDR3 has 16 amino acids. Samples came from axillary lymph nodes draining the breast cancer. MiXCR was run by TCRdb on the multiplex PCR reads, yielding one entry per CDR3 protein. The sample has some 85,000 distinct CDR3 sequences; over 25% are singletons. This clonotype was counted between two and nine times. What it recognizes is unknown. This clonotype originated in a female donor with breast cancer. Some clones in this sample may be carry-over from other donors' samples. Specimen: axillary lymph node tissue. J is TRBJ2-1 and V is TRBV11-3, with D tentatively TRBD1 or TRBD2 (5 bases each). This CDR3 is CASTSSRGEAYNEQFF. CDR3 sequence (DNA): TGTGCCAGCACCTCTTCTAGGGGAGAAGCATACAATGAGCAGTTCTTC.